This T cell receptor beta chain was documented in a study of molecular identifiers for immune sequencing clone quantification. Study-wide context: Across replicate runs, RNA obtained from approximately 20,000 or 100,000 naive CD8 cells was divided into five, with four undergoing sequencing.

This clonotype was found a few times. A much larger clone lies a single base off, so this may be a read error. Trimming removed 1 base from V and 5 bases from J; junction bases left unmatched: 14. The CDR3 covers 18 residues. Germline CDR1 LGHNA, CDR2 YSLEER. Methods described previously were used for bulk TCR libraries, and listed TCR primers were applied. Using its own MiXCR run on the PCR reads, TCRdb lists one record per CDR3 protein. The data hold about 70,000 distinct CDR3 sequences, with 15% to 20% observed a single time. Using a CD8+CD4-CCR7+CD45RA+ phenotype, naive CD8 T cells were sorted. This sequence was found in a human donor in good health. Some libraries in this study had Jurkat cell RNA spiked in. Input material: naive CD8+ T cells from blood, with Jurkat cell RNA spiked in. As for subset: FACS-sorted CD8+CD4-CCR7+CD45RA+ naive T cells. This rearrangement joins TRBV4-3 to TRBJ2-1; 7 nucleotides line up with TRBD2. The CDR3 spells CASSQGIAGASVHNEQFF. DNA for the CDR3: TGCGCCAGCAGCCAAGGCATAGCGGGCGCGTCGGTGCACAATGAGCAGTTCTTC.